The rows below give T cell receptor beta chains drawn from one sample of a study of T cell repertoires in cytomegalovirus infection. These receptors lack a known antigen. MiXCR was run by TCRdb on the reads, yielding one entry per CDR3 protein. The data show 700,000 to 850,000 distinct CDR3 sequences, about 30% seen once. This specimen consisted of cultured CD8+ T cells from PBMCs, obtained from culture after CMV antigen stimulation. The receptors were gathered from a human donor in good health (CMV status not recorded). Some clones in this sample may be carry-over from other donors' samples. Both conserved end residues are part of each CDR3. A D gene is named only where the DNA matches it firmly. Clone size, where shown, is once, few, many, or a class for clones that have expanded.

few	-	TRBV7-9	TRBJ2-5	TGTGCCAGCAGCTTAGTTGGTCACCCTCAAGAGACCCAGTACTTC	CASSLVGHPQETQYF
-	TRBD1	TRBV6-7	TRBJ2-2	TGTGCCAGCAGTTACGGCTGGGGGCAGGGGGCTTGGGCCGGGGAGCTGTTTTTT	CASSYGWGQGAWAGELFF
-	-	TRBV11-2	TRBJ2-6	TGTGCCAGCAGCTCCCACCCTCGGGAACAGGCGGTCTCTGGGGCCAACGTCCTGACTTTC	CASSSHPREQAVSGANVLTF
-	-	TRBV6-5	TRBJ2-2	TGTGCCAGCAGTTACTCGGAAGTCAGGGAGCTGTTTTTT	CASSYSEVRELFF
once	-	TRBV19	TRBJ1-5	TGTGCCAGTAGTTGGGGCACACTCAACAATCAGCCCCAGCATTTT	CASSWGTLNNQPQHF
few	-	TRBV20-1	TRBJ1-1	TGCAGTGCTAGAGATTTCACAGGTGGGACCCAGGTAGAAGCTTTCTTT	CSARDFTGGTQVEAFF
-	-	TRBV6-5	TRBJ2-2	TGTGCCAGCAGCCCCGAGACGGTTTACACCGGGGAGCTGTTTTTT	CASSPETVYTGELFF
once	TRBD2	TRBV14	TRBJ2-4	TGTGCCAGCAGCCAAGATAGGGGAGTAGCGGGGCGAAACATTCAGTACTTC	CASSQDRGVAGRNIQYF
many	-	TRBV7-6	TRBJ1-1	TGTGCCAGCAGCTTAGGAATTTCGGGGGTGACCACTGAAGCTTTCTTT	CASSLGISGVTTEAFF
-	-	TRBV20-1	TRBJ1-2	TGCAGTGCTAAGGGGGATTATGGCTACACCTTC	CSAKGDYGYTF
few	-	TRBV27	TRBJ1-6	TGTGCCAGCAGTTATCAGGGTAATTCACCCCTCCACTTT	CASSYQGNSPLHF
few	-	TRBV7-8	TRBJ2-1	TGTGCCAGCAGCTTAGACGGGCCCTACAATGAGCAGTTCTTC	CASSLDGPYNEQFF
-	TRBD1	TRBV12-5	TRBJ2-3	TGTGCCCCGACAGGGTCCGACACAGATACGCAGTATTTT	CAPTGSDTDTQYF
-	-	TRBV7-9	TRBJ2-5	TGTGCCAGCAGCGGCGCAGGGGATGAAGAGACCCAGTACTTC	CASSGAGDEETQYF
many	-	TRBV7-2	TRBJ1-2	TGTGCCAGCAGCTTAGATTTGGTTTCGGGTGGCTACACCTTC	CASSLDLVSGGYTF
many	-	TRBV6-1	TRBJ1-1	TGTGCCAGCAGTGAAAGGACAGCAAACACTGAAGCTTTCTTT	CASSERTANTEAFF
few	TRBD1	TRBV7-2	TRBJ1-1	TGTGCCAGCACCTTTGGGACAGGGGGTTTGGGTACTGAAGCTTTCTTT	CASTFGTGGLGTEAFF
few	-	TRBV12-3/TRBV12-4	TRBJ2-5	TGTGCCAGCGGTGGGGGGGGCGAAGAGACCCAGTACTTC	CASGGGGEETQYF
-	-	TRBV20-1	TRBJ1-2	TGCAGTGCCCCGGTACCGGAACTTACGGCCCTATATGGCTACACCTTC	CSAPVPELTALYGYTF
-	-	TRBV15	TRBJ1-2	TGTGCCACCAGCAGAGATGGGGTGGAGAGCTATGGCTACACCTTC	CATSRDGVESYGYTF
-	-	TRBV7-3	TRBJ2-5	TGTGCCAGCAGCCTCAAAGAGGGGCCGTGGGAGACCCAGTACTTC	CASSLKEGPWETQYF
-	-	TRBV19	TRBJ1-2	TGTGCCAGTAGTCTCGAGACGGGGCCCTATGGCTACACCTTC	CASSLETGPYGYTF